The clone carrying this T cell receptor (beta chain) occurred many times. Investigators prepared the TCR beta libraries by applying iRepertoire HTBI primers and Arm-PCR of CDR3 regions. TCRdb re-called the multiplex PCR reads through MiXCR, storing one row per CDR3 protein. The sample consists of about 350,000 distinct CDR3 sequences, 16% of them appearing once. This sample's time point: newly diagnosed GD, antithyroid drugs for less than 3 months. From PBMCs, RNA was extracted and then used to make the TCR library. The CDR3 contains 14 residues. V dropped 4 bases and J dropped 5 bases, with 12 bases sitting between them. Germline CDR1 is SGHAT and CDR2 is FQNNGV. The sample is drawn from a study of regulatory T cells in long-lasting Graves disease. These records were also assigned to another study, of T cells in Graves' hyperthyroidism and ophthalmopathy. In that study: Most thyroid clonotypes expanded above 0.001 were also detected in blood.

The sequence was collected from a woman under 30 with Graves disease. This sequence joins TRBV11-2 and TRBJ2-1, with D maybe TRBD1 (5 bases). The sequenced sample was peripheral blood mononuclear cells (PBMCs), obtained at new diagnosis, from a patient treated with antithyroid drugs. In DNA, the CDR3 is TGTGCCAGCAGCTCCACTTGGGGCGACAATGAGCAGTTCTTC. Translated, it gives CASSSTWGDNEQFF. Full variable domain (rest looked up from reference TRBV11-2 and TRBJ2-1): EAGVAQSPRYKIIEKRQSVAFWCNPISGHATLYWYQQILGQGPKLLIQFQNNGVVDDSQLPKDRFSAERLKGVDSTLKIQPAKLEDSAVYLCASSSTWGDNEQFFGPGTRLTVL.